What follows are 31 T cell receptor beta chains derived from one specimen sequenced in a study of blood T cell repertoires in COVID-19. Assay used: immunoSEQ multiplex PCR; TCRdb lists only in-frame clones, some missing. The data contain fewer than 60,000 clones, around 84% of them singletons. Source material: peripheral blood. The receptors were sampled from a human donor in a cohort sampled during active COVID-19.

The rearrangement links TRBV2 to TRBJ2-3; D perhaps matches TRBD1 (5 bases). V was pared by 0 bases and J by 6 bases, with 13 bases between. Germline CDR1 is SNHLY and CDR2 is FYNNEI. This CDR3 is 15 amino acids long. CDR3 DNA: TGTGCCAGCAGTGAAGCAGAGGCCAGGGCGGATACGCAGTATTTT. It is translated as CASSEAEARADTQYF.

This chain uses TRBV7-8 with TRBJ1-5; possibly TRBD1 for D (6 bases). CDR3 length: 14 amino acids. V dropped 3 bases and J dropped 4 bases, with 10 bases sitting between them. The V gene's germline CDR1 is SGHVS and CDR2 FQNEAQ. In DNA, the CDR3 is TGTGCCAGCAGCTTGGACAGAAATAATCAGCCCCAGCATTTT. As protein: CASSLDRNNQPQHF.

The rearrangement joins TRBV6-5 to TRBJ2-5; TRBD1 matches at 7 bases. The CDR3 runs 14 residues. Trimming cost V 3 bases and J 6 bases; bases outside gene matches: 7. From germline, CDR1 is MNHEY and CDR2 SVGAGI. The CDR3 reads CASSYSTGFKTQYF. CDR3 nucleotides: TGTGCCAGCAGTTATTCGACAGGGTTTAAGACCCAGTACTTC.

The chain recombines TRBV6-5 with TRBJ2-7; no clear D. CDR1 and CDR2 (germline): MNHEY, SVGAGI. V dropped 6 bases and J dropped 6 bases, with 12 bases sitting between them. The CDR3 runs 12 residues. This CDR3 is CASSRPASEQYF. In nucleotides, the CDR3 is TGTGCCAGCAGCCGGCCAGCGAGCGAGCAGTACTTC.

The V and J genes are TRBV7-9 and TRBJ2-7, with 15 positions matching TRBD2. V dropped 5 bases and J dropped 1; count of bases not matched to a gene: 6. Germline V gene lookup returns CDR1 SEHNR and CDR2 FQNEAQ (reference sequence). The CDR3 totals 17 residues. CDR3 sequence: CASSGGTSGRLSYEQYF. DNA for the CDR3: TGTGCCAGCAGCGGCGGGACTAGCGGGAGGCTATCCTACGAGCAGTACTTC.

The genes are TRBV2 and TRBJ1-3, with 8 bases identical to TRBD1. Germline trimming cut 6 bases from V and 0 bases from J; bases unmatched to any gene: 4. The CDR3 sequence is 15 residues long. The germline V gene encodes CDR1 SNHLY and CDR2 FYNNEI. The CDR3 sequence: CASRRDRISGNTIYF. CDR3 nucleotide sequence: TGTGCCAGCAGGCGGGACAGGATCTCTGGAAACACCATATATTTT.

V usage is TRBV11-2 and J usage is TRBJ2-3; TRBD2 might be the D (6 bases). CDR3 size: 15 residues. CDR1 and CDR2 from the germline V gene are SGHAT and FQNNGV. The germline V and J ends were trimmed by 1 base and 5 bases, with 13 bases remaining between them. DNA for the CDR3: TGTGCCAGCAGCTTAGCGGGAGTAGTAAGAGATACGCAGTATTTT. Its protein is CASSLAGVVRDTQYF.

The chain carries TRBV6-5 and TRBJ1-2, with D possibly TRBD1 on 6 matching bases. CDR1 and CDR2 from the germline V gene are MNHEY and SVGAGI. This CDR3 has 14 amino acids. Between the trimmed V and J ends, which lost 2 bases and 3 bases, there was a span of 10 bases. CDR3 sequence: CASSYQGSDYGYTF. The CDR3 region has the DNA TGTGCCAGCAGTTACCAGGGGTCGGACTATGGCTACACCTTC.

On this clone: The junction shows a germline mismatch at one end, possibly a read error. The V and J genes are TRBV5-6 and TRBJ2-1; D is ambiguous. The CDR3 is 11 residues long. Germline CDR1 is SGHDT and CDR2 is YYEEEE. CDR3 region: CASSSDNEQFF. The CDR3 DNA reads TGTGCCAGCAGCTCCGACAATGAGCAGTTCTTC.

This clone was counted only a few times. J is TRBJ1-1 and V is TRBV9, with D maybe TRBD1 (5 bases). Germline CDR1 is SGDLS and CDR2 is YYNGEE. Trimming removed 0 bases from V and 0 bases from J, with 9 bases in between. This CDR3 is 15 amino acids long. The CDR3: CASSVDGGMNTEAFF. The CDR3 nucleotides are TGTGCCAGCAGCGTAGATGGGGGGATGAACACTGAAGCTTTCTTT.

The V gene is TRBV2, the J gene TRBJ1-2; 10 bases align to TRBD1. Germline V gene lookup returns CDR1 SNHLY and CDR2 FYNNEI. The CDR3 runs 14 residues. J gave up 4 bases and V 11 bases, and 10 bases lay outside the gene matches. The CDR3 nucleotides are TGTGCCTCGACCCGGGACAGGGGATTCTATGGCTACACCTTC. Translated: CASTRDRGFYGYTF.

V and J are TRBV7-9 and TRBJ2-3; D perhaps matches TRBD2 (6 bases). The CDR3 runs to 16 residues. Germline V gene data show CDR1 as SEHNR and CDR2 as FQNEAQ (reference sequence). V was shortened by 0 bases and J by 1 base, with 11 bases between the two germline ends. The DNA of the CDR3 is TGTGCCAGCAGCTTAGCGACGGGAGTAGGCACAGATACGCAGTATTTT. It yields the protein CASSLATGVGTDTQYF.

This chain uses TRBV27 with TRBJ1-2; the D gene is possibly TRBD1 (5 bases). Germline values: CDR1 MNHEY, CDR2 SMNVEV (reference sequence). V was shortened by 3 bases and J by 7 bases, with 12 bases between the two germline ends. The CDR3 sequence is 13 residues long. The CDR3 DNA follows: TGTGCCAGCAGTTTCGGGGGGAAAGGTGGCTACACCTTC. As protein: CASSFGGKGGYTF.

This chain joins TRBV9 and TRBJ1-1; TRBD1 aligns across 7 bases. The CDR3 length is 16 residues. V dropped 0 bases and J dropped 4; count of bases not matched to a gene: 9. The germline V gene has CDR1 SGDLS and CDR2 YYNGEE. CDR3 in amino acids: CASSVGQGLGGTEAFF. CDR3 bases: TGTGCCAGCAGCGTAGGACAGGGCTTAGGGGGCACTGAAGCTTTCTTT.

The V call is TRBV7-9, the J call TRBJ1-4; D not certain. CDR1 and CDR2 (germline): SEHNR, FQNEAQ (reference sequence). This CDR3 is 15 amino acids long. Trimming removed 5 bases from V and 7 bases from J, with 17 bases in between. CDR3 protein: CASSPPGGGGEKLFF. CDR3 sequence (DNA): TGTGCCAGCAGCCCGCCCGGAGGAGGCGGTGAAAAACTGTTTTTT. Full variable domain (missing parts from reference TRBV7-9 and TRBJ1-4): DTGVSQNPRHKITKRGQNVTFRCDPISEHNRLYWYRQTLGQGPEFLTYFQNEAQLEKSRLLSDRFSAERPKGSFSTLEIQRTEQGDSAMYLCASSPPGGGGEKLFFGSGTQLSVL.

This sequence joins TRBV5-8 and TRBJ1-1; 7 bases align to TRBD1. There are 14 residues in the CDR3. Per germline, CDR1 SGHTS and CDR2 YDEGEE. V dropped 0 bases and J dropped 3; count of bases not matched to a gene: 2. The CDR3 reads CASSLVGQYTEAFF. CDR3 in DNA: TGTGCCAGCAGCTTGGTGGGACAGTACACTGAAGCTTTCTTT.

This clone has only a few counts. The chain carries TRBV10-3 and TRBJ2-7; 11 bases agree with TRBD2. The V gene end was trimmed by 10 bases and the J gene end by 7 bases; junction bases not matched to a gene: 9. The CDR3 length is 13 residues. CDR1 and CDR2 (germline): ENHRY, SYGVKD. The CDR3 nucleotides read TGTGCCACCAAACTAGCGGGAGAGGAAGAGCAGTACTTC. Amino acids: CATKLAGEEEQYF.

The chain carries TRBV9 and TRBJ2-5; 8 bases map to TRBD2. Germline V gene sequence: CDR1 SGDLS, CDR2 YYNGEE. The CDR3 contains 14 residues. The junction had 5 bases not matched to a gene; V was cut back by 3 bases and J by 4 bases. The CDR3 DNA reads as TGTGCCAGCAGCGAGAGCGGGAGAGGAGAGACCCAGTACTTC. Encoded protein: CASSESGRGETQYF.

The rearrangement joins TRBV5-4 to TRBJ1-3, with 10 bases identical to TRBD1. Germline V gives CDR1 SGHNT, CDR2 YYREEE (reference sequence). Trimming took 0 bases from V and 3 from J; bases not matched to a gene: 3. The CDR3 spans 16 residues. The CDR3 region has the DNA TGTGCCAGCAGCTTGGGGGGGACAGGGGTTGGAAACACCATATATTTT. Translating it yields CASSLGGTGVGNTIYF.

The chain is built from TRBV14 and TRBJ2-3, with a weak D call TRBD1 (6 bases). Trimming removed 0 bases at V and 2 bases at J, with 15 bases between. Germline V gene data show CDR1 as SGHDN and CDR2 as FVKESK. The CDR3 is made up of 17 amino acids. CDR3 bases: TGTGCCAGCAGCCAAGATAGGGGGACCGCCTACACAGATACGCAGTATTTT. This codes for CASSQDRGTAYTDTQYF.

The genes are TRBV28 and TRBJ1-5; 7 bases match TRBD1. J was trimmed by 4 bases and V by 7 bases; bases with no gene match: 10. Germline V gene data show CDR1 as MDHEN and CDR2 as SYDVKM. This CDR3 region has 15 residues. The CDR3 sequence is CASTDSYRGNQPQHF. The CDR3, as DNA: TGTGCCAGCACCGACTCCTACAGGGGAAATCAGCCCCAGCATTTT.

The chain couples TRBV3-1 (or the pseudogene TRBV3-2) to TRBJ2-5; a possible D gene is TRBD2 (6 bases). The CDR3 is 15 residues long. The V end was cut by 0 bases, the J end by 5 bases, with 13 bases between. In germline, CDR1 is LGHDT, CDR2 YNNKEL (reference sequence). The CDR3 region is CASSQEDTSYETQYF. The CDR3 DNA reads as TGTGCCAGCAGCCAAGAGGACACTAGCTATGAGACCCAGTACTTC.

The chain joins TRBV9 to TRBJ2-5; 12 bases are shared with TRBD2. The J segment lost 1 base and the V segment lost 3 bases, leaving 1 base of the junction unmatched. Looked up from germline, CDR1 is SGDLS and CDR2 is YYNGEE. The length of the CDR3 is 15 residues. CDR3 DNA: TGTGCCAGCAGCGAGACTAGCGGGGGCCAAGAGACCCAGTACTTC. Translated, it gives CASSETSGGQETQYF. The entire variable domain, with the rest obtained from reference TRBV9 and TRBJ2-5, is as follows: DSGVTQTPKHLITATGQRVTLRCSPRSGDLSVYWYQQSLDQGLQFLIQYYNGEERAKGNILERFSAQQFPDLHSELNLSSLELGDSALYFCASSETSGGQETQYFGPGTRLLVL.

The chain couples TRBV28 to TRBJ2-2, with D unresolved. The V end lost 7 bases, the J end lost 1 base, and 7 bases lay between the germline ends. Germline V gene data show CDR1 as MDHEN and CDR2 as SYDVKM. The CDR3 extends over 13 amino acids. The CDR3 nucleotides are TGTGCCAGCAACTATAAGAACACCGGGGAGCTGTTTTTT. This encodes CASNYKNTGELFF. The full variable domain, rest sourced from reference TRBV28 and TRBJ2-2, is DVKVTQSSRYLVKRTGEKVFLECVQDMDHENMFWYRQDPGLGLRLIYFSYDVKMKEKGDIPEGYSVSREKKERFSLILESASTNQTSMYLCASNYKNTGELFFGEGSRLTVL.

The chain is built from TRBV5-1 and TRBJ2-1, with D perhaps TRBD2 (6 bases). With 1 base removed from V and 6 bases from J, the gap between germline ends came to 11 bases. The germline V gene has CDR1 SGHRS and CDR2 YFSETQ. The CDR3 runs 14 residues. Written as DNA, the CDR3 is TGCGCCAGCAGCTTGTATAAGGGAGGCAATGAGCAGTTCTTC. This translates into CASSLYKGGNEQFF.

The chain carries TRBV6-6 and TRBJ1-1; D is unclear. CDR3 length: 12 residues. Trimming cost V 10 bases and J 3 bases, with 12 bases left between them. Germline assignment: CDR1 MNHNY and CDR2 SVGAGI (reference sequence). This CDR3 reads CATRVWDTEAFF. CDR3 in DNA: TGTGCCACCCGGGTATGGGACACTGAAGCTTTCTTT.

This clone was picked up one time. This chain uses TRBV5-6 with TRBJ2-7; D perhaps matches TRBD2 (5 bases). Germline V CDR1 and CDR2: SGHDT, YYEEEE. CDR3 length equals 13 residues. V was cut by 4 bases and J by 1 base, with 9 bases left in between. CDR3 loop: CASSGGSSYEQYF. CDR3 sequence (DNA): TGTGCCAGCAGCGGCGGGTCTTCCTACGAGCAGTACTTC. Based on the CDR3 plus reference TRBV5-6 and TRBJ2-7, the full variable domain is DAGVTQSPTHLIKTRGQQVTLRCSPKSGHDTVSWYQQALGQGPQFIFQYYEEEERQRGNFPDRFSGHQFPNYSSELNVNALLLGDSALYLCASSGGSSYEQYFGPGTRLTVT.

Concerning this clone itself: Other DNA sequences from this sample encode an identical CDR3 as well. This rearrangement joins TRBV30 to TRBJ1-2; 7 bases are shared with TRBD1. This CDR3 comprises 13 residues. With V trimmed by 1 base and J by 4 bases, 3 bases remained unmatched. Germline CDR1 and CDR2: GTSNPN and SVGIG (reference sequence). This chain's CDR3 is CAWSGQGGYGYTF. In DNA form, the CDR3 reads TGTGCCTGGAGTGGACAGGGCGGCTATGGCTACACCTTC.

The V call is TRBV5-1, the J call TRBJ1-3; TRBD1 agrees at 11 bases. This CDR3 comprises 16 residues. Looked up from germline, CDR1 is SGHRS and CDR2 is YFSETQ. V trimming: 0 bases; J trimming: 2 bases; junction bases outside the gene matches: 1. CDR3 nucleotides: TGCGCCAGCAGCTTGGAGGGACAGGGGGCTGGAAACACCATATATTTT. Translating it yields CASSLEGQGAGNTIYF. Complete variable domain (other parts from reference TRBV5-1 and TRBJ1-3): KAGVTQTPRYLIKTRGQQVTLSCSPISGHRSVSWYQQTPGQGLQFLFEYFSETQRNKGNFPGRFSGRQFSNSRSEMNVSTLELGDSALYLCASSLEGQGAGNTIYFGEGSWLTVV.

The rearrangement joins TRBV11-2 to TRBJ2-3, with no clear D. The CDR3 totals 14 residues. Germline V gene data show CDR1 as SGHAT and CDR2 as FQNNGV. Trimming removed 8 bases from V and 4 bases from J, with 16 bases in between. The CDR3 region has the DNA TGTGCCAGCGCCGTCGCTAGTTTATCAGATACGCAGTATTTT. It specifies CASAVASLSDTQYF.

V and J are TRBV7-2 and TRBJ2-1, with D unresolved. This CDR3 has 15 amino acids. Germline lookup yields CDR1 SGHTA and CDR2 FQGNSA. Trimming removed 3 bases from V and 2 bases from J, with 11 bases in between. The CDR3 DNA sequence: TGTGCCAGCAGCTTCGAGGTCCAGCCCTACAATGAGCAGTTCTTC. Its protein is CASSFEVQPYNEQFF.